Listed here is a single T cell receptor beta chain. This clonotype is categorized as large (0.1 to 1%). Its recognized antigen is unknown. No much larger clone is present one base from it, and per-base qualities are unavailable. The sample is drawn from a study of tumor-infiltrating lymphocytes in oesophageal squamous cell carcinoma (dated by TCRdb to 2015 to 2016). Reading the germline V gene gives CDR1 SGHTA and CDR2 FQGTGA. The CDR3 holds 13 amino acids from the cysteine to the phenylalanine. Of all the DNA, just the CDR3 is kept, 39 bases in frame from base 1. Library generation was performed with PCR. Sequencing was carried out with an Illumina HiSeq 2000. The public sequencing data were trimmed at Q25 with fastp and processed into clonotypes with MiXCR by TCRdb, which kept only in-frame beta chains. Duplicate CDR3 protein sequences are folded into a single record with the most common DNA and genes. In all, the sample holds almost 20,000 distinct CDR3 sequences, and roughly two fifths of those were seen once. Approximately 12% of the sample comes from the top ten.

Rearrangement joined TRBV7-3 to TRBJ2-3; 7 junctional bases match TRBD2. Near its end, the DNA agrees better with TRBJ2-5, so the J call may be wrong. The sequence derives from a male donor with esophageal squamous cell carcinoma. Sequencing was performed on normal esophageal tissue next to the tumor. The CDR3 protein sequence reads: CASSKTSSGTQYF. The nucleotides read TGTGCCAGCAGCAAGACTAGCTCGGGGACCCAGTACTTC.